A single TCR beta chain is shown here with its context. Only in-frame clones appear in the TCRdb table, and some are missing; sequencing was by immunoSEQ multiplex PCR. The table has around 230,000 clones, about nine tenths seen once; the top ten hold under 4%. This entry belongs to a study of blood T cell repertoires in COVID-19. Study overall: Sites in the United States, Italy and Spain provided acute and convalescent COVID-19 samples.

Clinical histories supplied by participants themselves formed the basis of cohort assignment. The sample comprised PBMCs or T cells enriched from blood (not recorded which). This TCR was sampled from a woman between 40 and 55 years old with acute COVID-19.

CDR3 protein: CAWSPDPRGTEAFF. The CDR3 nucleotides are TGTGCCTGGAGTCCGGACCCCAGGGGCACTGAAGCTTTCTTT. J is TRBJ1-1 and V is TRBV30; the D gene is possibly TRBD1 (6 bases). The ends were cut back, 2 bases at V and 4 bases at J, with 14 bases in the middle. The CDR3 length is 14 residues. In germline, CDR1 is GTSNPN, CDR2 SVGIG (reference sequence).